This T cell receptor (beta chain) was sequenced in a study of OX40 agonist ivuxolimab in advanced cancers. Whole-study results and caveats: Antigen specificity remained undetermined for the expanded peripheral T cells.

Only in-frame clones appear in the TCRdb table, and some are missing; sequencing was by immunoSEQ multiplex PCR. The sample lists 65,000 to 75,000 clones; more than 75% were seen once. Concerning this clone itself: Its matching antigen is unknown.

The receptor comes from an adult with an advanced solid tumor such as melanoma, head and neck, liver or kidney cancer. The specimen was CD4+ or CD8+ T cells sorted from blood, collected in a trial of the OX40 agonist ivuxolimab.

As DNA, the CDR3 is TGTGCCTGGAAATCACAGGGGACTAGCAATCAGCCCCAGCATTTT. It codes for CAWKSQGTSNQPQHF. The V and J genes are TRBV30 and TRBJ1-5; TRBD1 matches 7 bases. The CDR3 spans 15 residues. The V and J ends lost 4 bases and 0 bases, in that order; junction bases with no gene match: 6. Per germline, CDR1 GTSNPN and CDR2 SVGIG (reference sequence).